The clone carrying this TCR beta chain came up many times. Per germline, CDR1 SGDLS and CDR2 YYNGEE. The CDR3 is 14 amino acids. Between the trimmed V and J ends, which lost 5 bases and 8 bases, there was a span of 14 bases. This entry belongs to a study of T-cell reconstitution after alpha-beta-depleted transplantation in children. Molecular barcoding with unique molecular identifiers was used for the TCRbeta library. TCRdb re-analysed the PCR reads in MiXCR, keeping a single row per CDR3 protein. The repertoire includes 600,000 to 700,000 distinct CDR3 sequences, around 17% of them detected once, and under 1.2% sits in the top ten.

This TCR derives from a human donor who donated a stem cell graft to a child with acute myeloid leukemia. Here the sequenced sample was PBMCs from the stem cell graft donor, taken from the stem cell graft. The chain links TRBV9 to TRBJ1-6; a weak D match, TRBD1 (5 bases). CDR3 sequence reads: CASSAGGRDSPLHF. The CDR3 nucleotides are TGTGCCAGCAGTGCGGGGGGGAGGGATTCACCCCTCCACTTT.